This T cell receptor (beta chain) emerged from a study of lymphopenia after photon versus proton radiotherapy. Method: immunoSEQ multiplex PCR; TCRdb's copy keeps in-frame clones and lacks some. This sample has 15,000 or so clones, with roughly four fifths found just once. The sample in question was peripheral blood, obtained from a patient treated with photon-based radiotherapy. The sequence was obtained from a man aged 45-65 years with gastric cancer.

As DNA, the CDR3 is TGTGCCAGCAGTTGGGTTACTAGCGGGCGAGGGGAGACCCAGTACTTC. Residues: CASSWVTSGRGETQYF. J is TRBJ2-5 and V is TRBV6-6; 9 nucleotides agree with TRBD2. The CDR3 is 16 amino acids. V was pared by 4 bases and J by 5 bases, with 11 bases of the junction left unmatched. Germline V lookup: CDR1 MNHNY, CDR2 SVGAGI (reference sequence).